This T cell receptor beta chain was captured in a study of blood T cell repertoires in COVID-19. Repertoires were generated with immunoSEQ multiplex PCR, while TCRdb's copy carries only in-frame clones and drops some. The sample shows about 220,000 clones, 80% to 85% of them seen only once. Trimming pared 3 bases from V and 3 bases from J, leaving 6 bases between. In germline, CDR1 is SEHNR, CDR2 FQNEAQ (reference sequence). The CDR3 length is 13 residues. The sequencing input was peripheral blood. The rearrangement joins TRBV7-9 to TRBJ2-1; D unclear. The origin of this receptor is a woman under 40 who had recovered from COVID-19. CDR3 sequence: CASSLTFYNEQFF. The CDR3 DNA reads TGTGCCAGCAGCTTGACTTTCTACAATGAGCAGTTCTTC.